These 9 T cell receptor beta chains came from one sample sequenced in a study of cytomegalovirus exposure and HLA in healthy donors (TCRdb year 2017). The library was produced with the immunoSEQ multiplex PCR assay. A mixture of 60 forward primers for TCR Vbeta segments and 13 reverse primers for TCR Jbeta segments was used in the multiplex PCR. The clones in this table, taken by TCRdb from immuneACCESS, are in-frame only. Not every clone is retained; where verified, under half of the shortfall comes from an unresolved V gene, and the cause of the rest is unknown. The sample table lists about 82,000 clones, 55% to 70% of them with a count of one. The top ten clonotypes cover 20% to 25% of the sample. The sample taken for sequencing was PBMCs. The receptor source for this set is a woman in her forties or fifties in good health and CMV-seropositive.

This chain links TRBV4-3 with TRBJ1-2; the match to TRBD1 covers 8 bases. Per the germline V gene, CDR1 is LGHNA and CDR2 is YSLEER. V lost 2 bases, J lost 4 bases, and 3 bases stayed unmatched. This CDR3 has 14 residues. The CDR3 loop is CASSQRGQAYGYTF. The DNA of the CDR3 is TGCGCCAGCAGCCAAAGGGGACAGGCCTATGGCTACACCTTC.

This clone was seen only a few times. This chain uses TRBV6-5 with TRBJ1-6; tentatively, D is TRBD1 (5 bases). Germline CDR1 and CDR2: MNHEY and SVGAGI. Trimming pared 7 bases from V and 12 bases from J, leaving 22 bases between. CDR3 length: 15 residues. CDR3 in amino acids: CASNPGEGAGGPLHF. CDR3 in DNA: TGTGCCAGCAACCCCGGGGAGGGCGCGGGGGGACCCCTCCACTTT.

This clone was detected a few times. The rearrangement uses TRBV19 and TRBJ1-2; TRBD1 aligns across 10 bases. V shed 5 bases, J shed 4 bases, and the junction held 4 bases outside the gene matches. This CDR3 has 14 amino acids. Germline CDR1 reads LNHDA; CDR2 reads SQIVND (reference sequence). The CDR3 sequence: CASSETGGFYGYTF. The DNA of the CDR3 is TGTGCCAGTAGTGAGACAGGGGGCTTCTATGGCTACACCTTC. The complete variable domain, with remaining parts taken from reference TRBV19 and TRBJ1-2, reads DGGITQSPKYLFRKEGQNVTLSCEQNLNHDAMYWYRQDPGQGLRLIYYSQIVNDFQKGDIAEGYSVSREKKESFPLTVTSAQKNPTAFYLCASSETGGFYGYTFGSGTRLTVV.

The sample holds one count of this clone. The chain combines TRBV27 with TRBJ1-5; 7 bases align to TRBD1. Germline values: CDR1 MNHEY, CDR2 SMNVEV (reference sequence). V shed 5 bases and J 4 bases; nucleotides not matched to a gene: 8. The CDR3 spans 15 residues. DNA for the CDR3: TGTGCCAGCAGTCCCGATCCGACAGGGAATCAGCCCCAGCATTTT. It codes for CASSPDPTGNQPQHF.

This sequence joins TRBV28 and TRBJ1-5; D perhaps matches TRBD1 (6 bases). CDR3 length: 14 amino acids. Germline V gives CDR1 MDHEN, CDR2 SYDVKM. Trimming left V 6 bases short and J 3 bases short, with 12 bases between. CDR3 residues: CASSHYRVNQPQHF. The CDR3 nucleotides read TGTGCCAGCAGCCATTACAGGGTCAATCAGCCCCAGCATTTT.

The chain joins TRBV5-1 to TRBJ2-3; no clear D. With 2 bases removed from V and 6 bases from J, the gap between germline ends came to 13 bases. Germline V gene data show CDR1 as SGHRS and CDR2 as YFSETQ. The CDR3 runs to 14 residues. The CDR3 sequence is CASSFGPTEDTQYF. The CDR3 bases are TGCGCCAGCAGCTTTGGCCCCACGGAGGATACGCAGTATTTT.

This clone was counted at least ten times. The chain combines TRBV21-1 with TRBJ2-7; TRBD1, the D gene given by the table, was not confirmed from the DNA. TRBV21-1 is a pseudogene segment. This CDR3 is built from 12 residues. The CDR3: CASSKVANEQYF. Here the CDR3 DNA reads TGTGCCAGCAGCAAAGTGGCCAACGAGCAGTACTTC.

The chain links TRBV5-1 to TRBJ1-6, with 9 bases aligning to TRBD1. The junction had 6 bases not matched to a gene; V was cut back by 4 bases and J by 7 bases. The CDR3 has 15 residues. Germline V gene sequence: CDR1 SGHRS, CDR2 YFSETQ. The CDR3 DNA is TGCGCCAGCAGCCCGCTGGGACAGGGAAATTCACCCCTCCACTTT. Translation: CASSPLGQGNSPLHF. Full variable domain (remainder filled in from reference TRBV5-1 and TRBJ1-6): KAGVTQTPRYLIKTRGQQVTLSCSPISGHRSVSWYQQTPGQGLQFLFEYFSETQRNKGNFPGRFSGRQFSNSRSEMNVSTLELGDSALYLCASSPLGQGNSPLHFGNGTRLTVT.

The V call is TRBV28, the J call TRBJ2-7; TRBD1 matches at 8 bases. V dropped 4 bases and J dropped 3; count of bases not matched to a gene: 5. Germline values: CDR1 MDHEN, CDR2 SYDVKM. The CDR3 is 14 residues long. The CDR3 sequence is CASSSPGQVYEQYF. In nucleotides, the CDR3 is TGTGCCAGCAGTTCTCCGGGACAGGTCTACGAGCAGTACTTC. The whole variable domain, filled in from reference TRBV28 and TRBJ2-7, reads DVKVTQSSRYLVKRTGEKVFLECVQDMDHENMFWYRQDPGLGLRLIYFSYDVKMKEKGDIPEGYSVSREKKERFSLILESASTNQTSMYLCASSSPGQVYEQYFGPGTRLTVT.